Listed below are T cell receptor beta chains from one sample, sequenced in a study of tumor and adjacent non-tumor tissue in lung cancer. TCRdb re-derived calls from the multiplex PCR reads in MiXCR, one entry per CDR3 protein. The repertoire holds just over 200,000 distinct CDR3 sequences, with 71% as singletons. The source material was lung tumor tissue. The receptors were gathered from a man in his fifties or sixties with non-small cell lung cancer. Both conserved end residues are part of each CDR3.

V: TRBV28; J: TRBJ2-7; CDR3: CASTETGGKQYF
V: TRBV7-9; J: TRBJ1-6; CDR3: CASEEILRGSSYNSPLHF
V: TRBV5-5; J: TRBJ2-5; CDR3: CVSSFWETQYF
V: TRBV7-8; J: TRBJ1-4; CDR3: CASSWTEATNEKLFF
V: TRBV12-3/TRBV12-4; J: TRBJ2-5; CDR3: CASSFWGKPEETQYF
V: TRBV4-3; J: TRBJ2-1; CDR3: CASCQDRTGSSYNEQFF
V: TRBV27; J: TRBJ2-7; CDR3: CASSRLMGTYEQYF
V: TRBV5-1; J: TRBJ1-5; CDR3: CASRVGPISNQPQHF
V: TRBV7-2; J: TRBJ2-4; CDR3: CAGILGQGLAGAKNIHYF
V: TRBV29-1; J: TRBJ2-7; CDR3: CSGRDVGHEHYF
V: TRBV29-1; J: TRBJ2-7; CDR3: CSTTSDYEQYF
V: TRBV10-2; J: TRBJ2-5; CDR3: CASSESGRETQYF
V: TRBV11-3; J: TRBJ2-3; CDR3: CASSLCYRDTQYF
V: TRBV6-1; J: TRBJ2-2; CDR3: CASSAETSVNTGELFF
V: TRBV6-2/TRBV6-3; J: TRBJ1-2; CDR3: CASSGKDYGYTF
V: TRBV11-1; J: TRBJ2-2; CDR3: CVSSKNQGPYTGELFF
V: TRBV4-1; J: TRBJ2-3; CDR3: CTSSLAGGPKDRQYF
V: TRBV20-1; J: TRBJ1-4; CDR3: CSARDKQGLGEKLFF
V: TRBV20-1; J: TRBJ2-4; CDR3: CSAAAKNIQYF
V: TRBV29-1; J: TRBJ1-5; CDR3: CSAMEGGGLRNQPQHF
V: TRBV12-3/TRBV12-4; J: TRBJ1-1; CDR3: CASSLEWKNTEAFF
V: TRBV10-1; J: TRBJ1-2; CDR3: CACSESPTTTYGYTF
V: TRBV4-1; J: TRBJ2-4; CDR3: CANSQEGLAGGRDIQYF
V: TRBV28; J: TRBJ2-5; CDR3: CASSLGGYQETQYF
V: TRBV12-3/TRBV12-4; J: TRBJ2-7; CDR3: CASSKREVKEQYF
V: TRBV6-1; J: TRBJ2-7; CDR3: CASSETMAYEQYF
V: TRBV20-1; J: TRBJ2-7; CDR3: CSARSGTKALEQYF
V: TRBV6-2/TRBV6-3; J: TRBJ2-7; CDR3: CASSRPGQGEYEQYF
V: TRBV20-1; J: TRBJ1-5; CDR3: CSALIGRGHNQPQHF
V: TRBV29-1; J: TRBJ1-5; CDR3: CSVSTGDSFSNQPQHF
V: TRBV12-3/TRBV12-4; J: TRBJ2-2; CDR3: CASSLSNTGELFF
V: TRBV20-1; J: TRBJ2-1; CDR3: CSAPLPGINEQFF
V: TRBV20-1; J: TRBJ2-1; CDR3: CSATTWISASSYNEQFF
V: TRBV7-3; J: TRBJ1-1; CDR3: CASSLAREAEAFF
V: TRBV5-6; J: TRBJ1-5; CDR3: CASSLSRNQPQHF
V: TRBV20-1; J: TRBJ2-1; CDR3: CNARDGTELCREQFF
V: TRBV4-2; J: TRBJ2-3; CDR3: CASSQDDLWGEADMQYF
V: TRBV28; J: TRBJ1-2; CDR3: CTSSSVARNYGYTF
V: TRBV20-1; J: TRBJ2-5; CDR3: CSARLADTSETQYF
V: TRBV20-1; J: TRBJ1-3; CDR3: CSATRRELSGNTIYF
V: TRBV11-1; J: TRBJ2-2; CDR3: CTSSPRTGELFF
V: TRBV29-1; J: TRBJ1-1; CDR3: CSVVMAVVNTEAFF
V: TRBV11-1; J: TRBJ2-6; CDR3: CTSSQRGQGHSGANVLTF
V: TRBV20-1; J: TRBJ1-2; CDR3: CSARGDRGQDGYTF
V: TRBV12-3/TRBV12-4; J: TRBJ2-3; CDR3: CVSTLLAGGLYGDTQYF
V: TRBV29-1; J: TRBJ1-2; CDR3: CSAKSETEYGYTF
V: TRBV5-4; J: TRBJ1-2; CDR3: CTSSPESFVGDYGYTF
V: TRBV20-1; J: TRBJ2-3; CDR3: CSADGDIGTDTQYF
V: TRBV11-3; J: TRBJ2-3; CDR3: CASSRGQGGTDMKYF
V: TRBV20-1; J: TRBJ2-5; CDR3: CSAPDRRQGGETQYF
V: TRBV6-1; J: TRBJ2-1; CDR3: CASSLKEADNEQFF
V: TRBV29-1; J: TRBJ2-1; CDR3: CSVGDKTRDAGSQWNEQFF
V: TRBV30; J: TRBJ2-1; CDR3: CAWSVAGAGGNEQFF
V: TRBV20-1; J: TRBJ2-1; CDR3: CSASAASGGPYNERFF
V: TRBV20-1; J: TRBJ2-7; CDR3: CGAPGVIEQYF
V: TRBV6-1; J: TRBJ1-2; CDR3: CASTLGTGGINYGYIF